One sample yielded the 18 T cell receptor beta chains listed below, sequenced in a study of shared clonotypes between healthy human individuals. The naive CD8 fraction comprised CD45RO-negative cells positively selected for CCR7 and excluded terminally differentiated effector memory CD45RA+ cells. Some clones are missing from TCRdb's copy, which holds only in-frame ones; the method was immunoSEQ multiplex PCR. The sample consists of some 800,000 clones, about 92% of them appearing once. Material: naive CD8+ T cells sorted from blood. The receptors shown here come from a man aged 30 to 45 in good health.

Written as DNA, the CDR3 is TGTGCCAGCAGTGTCCAGACAGGGGTCCGGGAAAAACTGTTTTTT. This codes for CASSVQTGVREKLFF. This chain links TRBV2 with TRBJ1-4, with TRBD1 identical over 8 bases. V lost 4 bases, J lost 8 bases, and 9 bases stayed unmatched. The CDR3 totals 15 residues. CDR1 is SNHLY, CDR2 FYNNEI, per germline. Looking up the rest from reference TRBV2 and TRBJ1-4 gives the full variable domain: EPEVTQTPSHQVTQMGQEVILRCVPISNHLYFYWYRQILGQKVEFLVSFYNNEISEKSEIFDDQFSVERPDGSNFTLKIRSTKLEDSAMYFCASSVQTGVREKLFFGSGTQLSVL.

DNA of the CDR3: TGTGCCAGCAGCGGCGGACTAGGTCCTCACACAGATACGCAGTATTTT. Translated, it gives CASSGGLGPHTDTQYF. V gene TRBV11-3 combines with J gene TRBJ2-3, with TRBD2 identical over 7 bases. CDR3 length: 16 residues. Trimming cost V 5 bases and J 2 bases; bases outside gene matches: 10. Germline V gives CDR1 SGHNT, CDR2 YENEEA.

The sample holds one count of this clone. The CDR3 nucleotides read TGTGCCAGCAGTTCCCCCTCAGGGGGAGTAGCGCGGTTCTCCTACGAGCAGTACTTC. Protein sequence: CASSSPSGGVARFSYEQYF. The chain links TRBV28 to TRBJ2-7; 7 positions agree with TRBD1. Germline lookup yields CDR1 MDHEN and CDR2 SYDVKM. This CDR3 is built from 19 residues. J lost 0 bases, V lost 4 bases, and 18 bases had no gene match.

The genes are TRBV27 and TRBJ2-3; D gene ambiguous. The germline V gene has CDR1 MNHEY and CDR2 SMNVEV (reference sequence). Trimming cost V 5 bases and J 2 bases, with 11 bases left between them. This CDR3 region has 14 residues. CDR3 amino acids: CASSPIGHTDTQYF. The CDR3 DNA sequence: TGTGCCAGCAGTCCCATCGGGCACACAGATACGCAGTATTTT.

This clone appeared once. The chain uses TRBV4-1 and TRBJ2-7, with a tentative D call TRBD2 (6 bases). The V end was cut by 1 base, the J end by 4 bases, with 11 bases between. The germline gives CDR1 MGHRA, CDR2 YSYEKL. The CDR3 length is 14 residues. The CDR3 DNA is TGCGCCAGCAGCCAAGGAGGAGGGGCTTACGAGCAGTACTTC. Amino acid sequence: CASSQGGGAYEQYF.

The V gene is TRBV28, the J gene TRBJ2-5; 8 bases line up with TRBD1. Germline trimming cut 5 bases from V and 5 bases from J; bases unmatched to any gene: 22. CDR1 is MDHEN and CDR2 is SYDVKM in the germline V gene. The CDR3 sequence is 19 residues long. This chain's CDR3 is CASSPRYRRQGHLGETQYF. Here the CDR3 DNA reads TGTGCCAGCAGTCCTAGATATAGAAGACAGGGGCACCTGGGGGAGACCCAGTACTTC.

The chain's CDR3 is CASAPLGAGMNTEAFF. CDR3 nucleotides: TGTGCCAGCGCACCCCTCGGGGCAGGCATGAACACTGAAGCTTTCTTT. This sequence joins TRBV27 and TRBJ1-1, with D perhaps matching TRBD1 (5 bases). Germline CDR1 reads MNHEY; CDR2 reads SMNVEV (reference sequence). V lost 8 bases and J lost 0, with 19 bases in between. This CDR3 region has 16 residues.

Details on this clone: At the DNA level, this CDR3 is encoded by other sequences in the same sample as well. J is TRBJ2-1 and V is TRBV7-9; TRBD2 agrees at 8 bases. The trim removed 1 base at V and 0 bases at J, leaving 2 bases unmatched. CDR1 is SEHNR, CDR2 FQNEAQ, per germline (reference sequence). This CDR3 spans 16 amino acids. CDR3 residues: CASSLVAGSSYNEQFF. The CDR3 DNA reads as TGTGCCAGCAGCTTAGTAGCGGGGAGCTCCTACAATGAGCAGTTCTTC.

This clone has just one count. The chain uses TRBV7-9 and TRBJ2-7, with D maybe TRBD2 (5 bases). There are 17 residues in the CDR3. Per germline, CDR1 SEHNR and CDR2 FQNEAQ (reference sequence). Between the trimmed V and J ends, which lost 1 base and 3 bases, there was a span of 19 bases. The CDR3 region is CASSLGGGGLLDYEQYF. The CDR3 region has the DNA TGTGCCAGCAGCTTAGGGGGTGGCGGGCTACTCGACTACGAGCAGTACTTC. Supplemented by reference TRBV7-9 and TRBJ2-7, the full variable domain reads DTGVSQNPRHKITKRGQNVTFRCDPISEHNRLYWYRQTLGQGPEFLTYFQNEAQLEKSRLLSDRFSAERPKGSFSTLEIQRTEQGDSAMYLCASSLGGGGLLDYEQYFGPGTRLTVT.

The CDR3 here is CAWSVRVWLAEGGLYNEQFF. CDR3 DNA sequence: TGTGCCTGGAGTGTACGGGTATGGCTAGCGGAAGGCGGCCTCTACAATGAGCAGTTCTTC. The chain carries TRBV30 and TRBJ2-1, with TRBD2 matching over 7 bases. This CDR3 region has 20 residues. The trim removed 0 bases at V and 3 bases at J, leaving 20 bases unmatched. Germline V gives CDR1 GTSNPN, CDR2 SVGIG (reference sequence).

The V call is TRBV14, the J call TRBJ2-7; no reliable D call. The CDR3 has 14 residues. Germline V gene data show CDR1 as SGHDN and CDR2 as FVKESK. Trimming pared 2 bases from V and 4 bases from J, leaving 12 bases between. CDR3 protein: CASSQFPESYEQYF. DNA for the CDR3: TGTGCCAGCAGCCAATTCCCAGAGTCTTACGAGCAGTACTTC.

The V gene is TRBV7-9, the J gene TRBJ1-1, with unresolved D. The V gene lost 5 bases and the J gene lost 11 bases, with 12 bases spanning the gap. CDR3 length: 11 residues. From germline, CDR1 is SEHNR and CDR2 FQNEAQ (reference sequence). CDR3 sequence reads: CASSQKMVAFF. The DNA of the CDR3 is TGTGCCAGCAGCCAAAAAATGGTGGCTTTCTTT.

V gene TRBV29-1 combines with J gene TRBJ2-1, with TRBD1 identical over 7 bases. Germline trimming cut 4 bases from V and 7 bases from J; bases unmatched to any gene: 10. Germline V gene data show CDR1 as SQVTM and CDR2 as ANQGSEA. CDR3 length equals 14 residues. CDR3 sequence (DNA): TGCAGCGTTGTCTTGGGGACAGTAGGAAATGAGCAGTTCTTC. Amino acid sequence: CSVVLGTVGNEQFF.

The rearrangement uses TRBV2 and TRBJ2-3, with TRBD2 matching over 11 bases. V gave up 0 bases and J gave up 3 bases; unmatched junction bases: 2. This CDR3 is 16 amino acids long. Germline lookup yields CDR1 SNHLY and CDR2 FYNNEI. DNA for the CDR3: TGTGCCAGCAGTGAAGCACGACTAGCGGGAACAGATACGCAGTATTTT. It encodes CASSEARLAGTDTQYF. Combining the CDR3 with reference TRBV2 and TRBJ2-3 gives the whole variable domain EPEVTQTPSHQVTQMGQEVILRCVPISNHLYFYWYRQILGQKVEFLVSFYNNEISEKSEIFDDQFSVERPDGSNFTLKIRSTKLEDSAMYFCASSEARLAGTDTQYFGPGTRLTVL.

The chain employs TRBV4-1 and TRBJ2-1, with 8 bases lining up with TRBD2. The junction had 7 bases not matched to a gene; V was cut back by 0 bases and J by 6 bases. The CDR3 covers 16 residues. The germline V gene has CDR1 MGHRA and CDR2 YSYEKL. This CDR3 reads CASSQDPGSGSNEQFF. The DNA of the CDR3 is TGCGCCAGCAGCCAAGATCCTGGAAGCGGGAGCAATGAGCAGTTCTTC.

This clone showed up just a few times. The V call is TRBV13, the J call TRBJ2-7; the match to TRBD2 covers 14 bases. Germline assignment: CDR1 PRHDT and CDR2 FYEKMQ (reference sequence). The CDR3 is 18 amino acids. Germline trimming cut 5 bases from V and 1 base from J; bases unmatched to any gene: 10. The CDR3 protein is CASSRRLAGGFLSYEQYF. The CDR3 DNA sequence: TGTGCCAGCAGCCGAAGACTAGCGGGAGGGTTTTTGTCCTACGAGCAGTACTTC.

The chain joins TRBV19 to TRBJ1-1; D is ambiguous. In germline, CDR1 is LNHDA, CDR2 SQIVND (reference sequence). The CDR3 has 14 amino acids. The ends were cut back, 3 bases at V and 3 bases at J, with 11 bases in the middle. The CDR3 DNA sequence: TGTGCCAGTAGTATTTACGGATACTACACTGAAGCTTTCTTT. Its protein product is CASSIYGYYTEAFF.

The chain recombines TRBV18 with TRBJ2-7, with TRBD1 matching over 9 bases. CDR3 length: 15 residues. Germline trimming cut 8 bases from V and 6 bases from J; bases unmatched to any gene: 14. Per the germline V gene, CDR1 is KGHSH and CDR2 is LQKENI. CDR3 bases: TGTGCCAGCCCATACCGGGGACAGGGACTGCGCGAGCAGTACTTC. Protein sequence: CASPYRGQGLREQYF.